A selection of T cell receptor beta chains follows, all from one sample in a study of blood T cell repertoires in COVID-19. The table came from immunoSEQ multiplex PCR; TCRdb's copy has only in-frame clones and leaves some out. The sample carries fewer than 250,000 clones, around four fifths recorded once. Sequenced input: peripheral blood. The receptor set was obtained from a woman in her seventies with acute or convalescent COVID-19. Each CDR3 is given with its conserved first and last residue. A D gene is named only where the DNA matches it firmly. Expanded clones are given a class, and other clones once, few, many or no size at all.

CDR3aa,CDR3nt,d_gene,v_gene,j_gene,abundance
CATSGLAGAAYEQYF,TGTGCCACCAGTGGACTAGCGGGGGCCGCCTACGAGCAGTACTTC,TRBD2,TRBV24-1,TRBJ2-7,-
CASSLVDRGMGGYTF,TGCGCCAGCAGCTTGGTGGACAGGGGAATGGGTGGCTACACCTTC,TRBD1,TRBV5-1,TRBJ1-2,-
CASSLETSGGHINEQFF,TGTGCCAGCAGCTTAGAGACTAGCGGGGGGCACATCAATGAGCAGTTCTTC,TRBD2,TRBV11-3,TRBJ2-1,once
CASSALQGFGYGYTF,TGTGCCAGCAGCGCGCTACAGGGGTTCGGCTATGGCTACACCTTC,TRBD1,TRBV9,TRBJ1-2,-
CASSSWTGGDEKLFF,TGTGCCAGCAGCTCCTGGACAGGCGGTGATGAAAAACTGTTTTTT,TRBD1,TRBV7-9,TRBJ1-4,-
CASSRQGVAAFF,TGTGCCAGCAGTCGACAGGGAGTAGCAGCTTTCTTT,TRBD1,TRBV6-5,TRBJ1-1,-
CASSSQGNTIYF,TGTGCCAGCAGCTCACAGGGGAACACCATATATTTT,TRBD1,TRBV5-4,TRBJ1-3,-
CASSPRDRSYGYTF,TGTGCCAGCTCACCGCGGGACAGATCCTATGGCTACACCTTC,TRBD1,TRBV18,TRBJ1-2,-
CASSLPDRVNEQFF,TGTGCCAGCAGCTTACCGGACAGGGTCAATGAGCAGTTCTTC,TRBD1,TRBV5-6,TRBJ2-1,once
CASTLQGAGSPLHF,TGCGCCAGCACTTTACAGGGGGCAGGGTCACCCCTCCACTTT,TRBD1,TRBV10-2,TRBJ1-6,-
CASSFRNEQFF,TGTGCCAGCAGCTTTCGGAATGAGCAGTTCTTC,-,TRBV11-1,TRBJ2-1,-
CASSLWGTGSTNYGYTF,TGTGCCAGCAGTTTATGGGGAACAGGGAGTACTAACTATGGCTACACCTTC,-,TRBV28,TRBJ1-2,-
CASSKRTKQGLSGNTIYF,TGTGCCAGCAGCAAAAGGACCAAACAGGGCCTCTCTGGAAACACCATATATTTT,-,TRBV21-1,TRBJ1-3,-
CASSPRREGQYF,TGTGCCAGCTCACCCAGGAGGGAAGGACAGTACTTC,-,TRBV18,TRBJ2-7,-
CASSLTSGGAFPSSETQYF,TGTGCCAGCAGCCTGACTAGCGGGGGGGCGTTTCCATCATCAGAGACCCAGTACTTC,TRBD2,TRBV2,TRBJ2-5,-
CATSLTGELFF,TGTGCCACCAGTCTCACCGGGGAGCTGTTTTTT,-,TRBV24-1,TRBJ2-2,-
CASSQWTANTEAFF,TGTGCCAGCAGCCAATGGACTGCTAACACTGAAGCTTTCTTT,-,TRBV7-2,TRBJ1-1,-
CASSQDYLGRRYF,TGTGCCAGCAGCCAAGATTATTTGGGGCGGAGGTACTTC,-,TRBV3-1/TRBV3-2,TRBJ2-7,-
CASSYPRDRSDEQYF,TGTGCCAGCAGTTACCCCCGGGACAGGTCGGACGAGCAGTACTTC,TRBD1,TRBV6-5,TRBJ2-7,-
CASSRDTRIQYF,TGTGCCAGCAGTCGGGACACGCGAATTCAGTACTTC,-,TRBV6-5,TRBJ2-4,-
CSVARVGSYNEQFF,TGCAGCGTTGCCAGGGTCGGGTCCTACAATGAGCAGTTCTTC,-,TRBV29-1,TRBJ2-1,-
CSVGQGSSPLHF,TGCAGCGTGGGACAGGGAAGCTCACCCCTCCACTTT,TRBD1,TRBV29-1,TRBJ1-6,-
CASSSPGQGYGYTF,TGTGCCAGCAGTTCCCCGGGACAGGGGTATGGCTACACCTTC,TRBD1,TRBV6-6,TRBJ1-2,-
CASSSDIQPQHF,TGTGCCAGCAGCTCGGACATCCAGCCCCAGCATTTT,-,TRBV7-9,TRBJ1-5,-
CASSYSYESPLHF,TGTGCCAGCAGTTACTCGTACGAGTCACCCCTCCACTTT,-,TRBV6-2/TRBV6-3,TRBJ1-6,-
CASSLAGGQSEQFF,TGTGCCAGCAGCTTAGCGGGGGGGCAGAGTGAGCAGTTCTTC,-,TRBV7-2,TRBJ2-1,-